This T cell receptor (beta chain) was profiled in a study of blood T cell repertoires in COVID-19. Across the study: Acute and convalescent COVID-19 samples came from the United States, Italy and Spain. Sample material is recorded as cDNA or gDNA derived from T cells, B-cell-depleted T cells, or PBMCs.

Germline V lookup: CDR1 LNHDA, CDR2 SQIVND (reference sequence). The CDR3 is made up of 14 amino acids. With V trimmed by 3 bases and J by 1 base, 2 bases remained unmatched. In regard to this clone: This CDR3 is also generated by other DNA sequences in the sample.

Per the original data handling: Cell counts per sample came from amplifying reference gene primers. The repertoire was sequenced with immunoSEQ multiplex PCR; TCRdb's copy has only in-frame clones and lacks some. The V and J calls and the clone size are those of that table, but D and trimming were determined from the DNA. Here the sample spans fewer than 300,000 clones, approximately 90% being singletons. V usage is TRBV19 and J usage is TRBJ1-1, with 7 bases matching TRBD1. This clonotype was sampled from a woman between 40 and 55 years old who had recovered from COVID-19. Sequencing was performed on peripheral blood. The CDR3 sequence: CASSIGTANTEAFF. CDR3 DNA: TGTGCCAGTAGTATCGGGACAGCGAACACTGAAGCTTTCTTT.